This T cell receptor beta chain was retrieved from a study of T-cell reconstitution after alpha-beta-depleted transplantation in children. Study observations and caveats: In some patients, recipient T cells and intrathymic progenitors surviving conditioning explained high day-60 diversity. Reports say that about two months after transplant, the alpha-beta T cells came out of several hundred graft clones that had expanded. Newly made T cells mostly supplied T-cell counts and diversity one year after transplant.

In the case of this clonotype: What it binds is not known.

Unique molecular identifiers tagged the TCRbeta library. TCRdb itself ran the PCR reads through MiXCR, one entry per CDR3 protein. The sample records roughly 70,000 distinct CDR3 sequences, roughly 4.5% being singletons. This sequence was found in a boy in the first two years of life who had a stem cell transplant for acute myeloid leukemia, so the T cells may come from the graft donor. Sample: PBMCs, mostly from graft donor cells, taken 180 days after TCRalphabeta/CD19-depleted stem cell transplant.

The CDR3 here is CASSPSGHMNTEAFF. In DNA, the CDR3 is TGTGCCAGCAGTCCCTCAGGGCACATGAACACTGAAGCTTTCTTT. The V and J genes are TRBV12-3 or TRBV12-4 and TRBJ1-1; D is perhaps TRBD1 (5 bases). V was clipped by 5 bases and J by 0 bases, with 13 bases between them. CDR3 length: 15 residues.